This T cell receptor beta chain was sequenced in a study of blood T cell repertoires in COVID-19. The wider study: PBMCs, B-cell-depleted T cells, or T cells were the source of the cDNA or gDNA that made up the material.

Under the authors' procedure: Amplifying reference gene primers gave estimates of nucleated cell counts. The repertoire was sequenced with immunoSEQ multiplex PCR; TCRdb's copy has only in-frame clones and lacks some. Clonal size and the V and J genes are those of that table, whereas D and trimming came from the DNA. The sample has fewer than 300,000 clones, around 82% seen once. The source of this sequence is a woman under 30 with acute or convalescent COVID-19. Material for sequencing was peripheral blood.

The CDR3 reads CASSLDEGGASNQPQHF. DNA of the CDR3: TGTGCCAGCAGCTTAGACGAGGGCGGGGCAAGCAATCAGCCCCAGCATTTT. The chain uses TRBV7-2 and TRBJ1-5; weak D call: TRBD1 (5 bases). Germline V gene lookup returns CDR1 SGHTA and CDR2 FQGNSA. The CDR3 contains 17 residues. V gave up 1 base and J gave up 1 base, with 14 bases separating them.